A single TCR beta chain is shown here with its context. Its antigen remains unknown. The CDR3 totals 13 residues. The germline V gene encodes CDR1 GTSNPN and CDR2 SVGIG (reference sequence). The V gene end was trimmed by 4 bases and the J gene end by 2 bases; junction bases not matched to a gene: 5. In the PCR, 60 Vbeta and 13 Jbeta primers were used. Data came from immunoSEQ multiplex PCR; TCRdb stores just in-frame clones and leaves some out. The sample contains about 160,000 clones, 70% to 80% of which appear only once. The data were obtained in a study of cytomegalovirus exposure and HLA in healthy donors. Overall study: Some 91 million unique TCRs from HLA-typed donors were held in an early release of data. Findings and limits, study-wide: TCR beta V segments were, for the most part, productive about 90% or about 30% of the time in an earlier analysis.

The rearrangement uses TRBV30 and TRBJ2-7, with 7 nucleotides matching TRBD1. Sequencing used PBMCs. The receptor's source is a woman in her forties in good health and CMV-seronegative. The CDR3 is CAWNAGGTYEQYF. CDR3 bases: TGTGCCTGGAATGCAGGGGGTACCTACGAGCAGTACTTC. Supplemented by reference TRBV30 and TRBJ2-7, the full variable domain reads SQTIHQWPATLVQPVGSPLSLECTVEGTSNPNLYWYRQAAGRGLQLLFYSVGIGQISSEVPQNLSASRPQDRQFILSSKKLLLSDSGFYLCAWNAGGTYEQYFGPGTRLTVT.